This TCR beta chain comes out of a study of shared clonotypes between healthy human individuals. Study details: Donors consisted of two women and a few men between 18 and 49.

Only in-frame clones appear in the TCRdb table, and some are missing; sequencing was by immunoSEQ multiplex PCR. Of approximately 2.4 million clones in the sample, around 95% were seen once. This CDR3 is built from 15 residues. Trimming removed 0 bases from V and 3 bases from J, with 9 bases in between. Germline loops: CDR1 SGHRS, CDR2 YFSETQ. The sample comprised naive CD4+ T cells sorted from blood. Sample subset: CD45RA+ positively selected. The rearrangement joins TRBV5-1 to TRBJ1-4; D might be TRBD1 (6 bases). The source is a man aged 18 to 29 in good health. This chain's CDR3 is CASSLERTANEKLFF. The CDR3 DNA reads TGCGCCAGCAGCTTGGAAAGGACAGCTAATGAAAAACTGTTTTTT.